These T cell receptor beta chains were read from a single sample in a study of regulatory T cells in long-lasting Graves disease. Via MiXCR, TCRdb re-called the multiplex PCR reads, giving one row per CDR3 protein. Of some 470,000 distinct CDR3 sequences listed, 20% to 25% are singletons. Here the sequenced sample was peripheral blood mononuclear cells (PBMCs), taken when the disease was refractory, from a patient treated with antithyroid drugs. The origin of the receptors is a female donor with Graves disease. CDR3s include the opening cysteine and the closing phenylalanine or tryptophan. The order of the fields is CDR3 protein, J gene, CDR3 length, V gene.

CDR3aa: CASSIFGDTTYEQYF
j_gene: TRBJ2-7
len: 15
v_gene: TRBV19

CDR3aa: CATSTGTSSGELFF
j_gene: TRBJ2-2
len: 14
v_gene: TRBV15

CDR3aa: CASSQDPGRKNSPLHF
j_gene: TRBJ1-6
len: 16
v_gene: TRBV3-1

CDR3aa: CASGLAGGIQETQYF
j_gene: TRBJ2-5
len: 15
v_gene: TRBV9

CDR3aa: CASKSGFSYEQYF
j_gene: TRBJ2-7
len: 13
v_gene: TRBV6-1

CDR3aa: CASSARGNSYNSPLHF
j_gene: TRBJ1-6
len: 16
v_gene: TRBV9

CDR3aa: CASSPATGSSRKLFF
j_gene: TRBJ1-4
len: 15
v_gene: TRBV2

CDR3aa: CSARDPSGRGETQYF
j_gene: TRBJ2-5
len: 15
v_gene: TRBV20-1

CDR3aa: CASRRTSGGFGELFF
j_gene: TRBJ2-2
len: 15
v_gene: TRBV2

CDR3aa: CASSLEANQPQHF
j_gene: TRBJ1-5
len: 13
v_gene: TRBV12-3/TRBV12-4

CDR3aa: CSARDRREWNQETQYF
j_gene: TRBJ2-5
len: 16
v_gene: TRBV20-1

CDR3aa: CASSQYEGYGYTF
j_gene: TRBJ1-2
len: 13
v_gene: TRBV4-1

CDR3aa: CATSETGASNTEAFF
j_gene: TRBJ1-1
len: 15
v_gene: TRBV24-1

CDR3aa: CASSQGEVRNF
j_gene: TRBJ1-1
len: 11
v_gene: TRBV3-1

CDR3aa: CAWSGQRLEPQHF
j_gene: TRBJ1-5
len: 13
v_gene: TRBV30

CDR3aa: CASSYEGHQLYGYTF
j_gene: TRBJ1-2
len: 15
v_gene: TRBV6-2/TRBV6-3

CDR3aa: CASSLSATGKVNYGYTF
j_gene: TRBJ1-2
len: 17
v_gene: TRBV5-1

CDR3aa: CASTHYTSEGEKLFF
j_gene: TRBJ1-4
len: 15
v_gene: TRBV12-3/TRBV12-4

CDR3aa: CASSLDPGHAEAFF
j_gene: TRBJ1-1
len: 14
v_gene: TRBV7-9

CDR3aa: CASRWQGNEKLFF
j_gene: TRBJ1-4
len: 13
v_gene: TRBV19

CDR3aa: CASSYDSQGYF
j_gene: TRBJ2-5
len: 11
v_gene: TRBV6-5

CDR3aa: CASSPRTGRRGELLF
j_gene: TRBJ2-2
len: 15
v_gene: TRBV5-6

CDR3aa: CASSQGAEEQYF
j_gene: TRBJ2-7
len: 12
v_gene: TRBV3-1

CDR3aa: CASSRLGPTSQETQYF
j_gene: TRBJ2-5
len: 16
v_gene: TRBV3-1

CDR3aa: CASSPMAGEGEQYF
j_gene: TRBJ2-7
len: 14
v_gene: TRBV7-3

CDR3aa: CASSPGTRPVKWF
j_gene: TRBJ2-1
len: 13
v_gene: TRBV18

CDR3aa: CASSFPLRQGRTEAFF
j_gene: TRBJ1-1
len: 16
v_gene: TRBV28

CDR3aa: CASSLNSWQPQETQYF
j_gene: TRBJ2-5
len: 16
v_gene: TRBV28

CDR3aa: CASRTATNYGYTF
j_gene: TRBJ1-2
len: 13
v_gene: TRBV28

CDR3aa: CASSFDRVTEAFF
j_gene: TRBJ1-1
len: 13
v_gene: TRBV19

CDR3aa: CASSLDFSQVYEQYF
j_gene: TRBJ2-7
len: 15
v_gene: TRBV7-2

CDR3aa: CSAREDPQPQHF
j_gene: TRBJ1-5
len: 12
v_gene: TRBV20-1

CDR3aa: CASSQNSLTQYF
j_gene: TRBJ2-3
len: 12
v_gene: TRBV3-1

CDR3aa: CSVEDRTTYEQYF
j_gene: TRBJ2-7
len: 13
v_gene: TRBV29-1

CDR3aa: CASRRPFISRVGTGELFF
j_gene: TRBJ2-2
len: 18
v_gene: TRBV28

CDR3aa: CSARDRGPDTQYF
j_gene: TRBJ2-3
len: 13
v_gene: TRBV20-1

CDR3aa: CSANRDVSNSPLHF
j_gene: TRBJ1-6
len: 14
v_gene: TRBV20-1

CDR3aa: CAWSVLRGRVAEAFF
j_gene: TRBJ1-1
len: 15
v_gene: TRBV30

CDR3aa: CASSSLPTALNTEAFF
j_gene: TRBJ1-1
len: 16
v_gene: TRBV6-5

CDR3aa: CASSGEGLAGSHPLQETQYF
j_gene: TRBJ2-5
len: 20
v_gene: TRBV19

CDR3aa: CASSRRARTGDGYTF
j_gene: TRBJ1-2
len: 15
v_gene: TRBV5-4